One and the same sample provided the 5 T cell receptor beta chains below, sequenced in a study of blood T cell repertoires in COVID-19. Measured with immunoSEQ multiplex PCR; TCRdb has only the in-frame clones, and not every one. Of over 110,000 clones detected, nearly 85% appear once; the ten largest clones hold roughly 4%. The sample comprised PBMCs or T cells enriched from blood (not recorded which). The source is a man aged 45-65 years in a cohort exposed to, infected with or recovered from COVID-19 (not recorded which).

V and J are TRBV6-5 and TRBJ2-1; 9 bases align to TRBD1. Germline CDR1 is MNHEY and CDR2 is SVGAGI. CDR3 size: 15 residues. J gave up 4 bases and V 6 bases, and 7 bases lay outside the gene matches. The CDR3 is CASRSTGGAYNEQFF. DNA of the CDR3: TGTGCCAGCAGATCTACAGGGGGCGCGTACAATGAGCAGTTCTTC.

As regards this clone: The same CDR3 arises from other DNA sequences in this sample as well. This chain links TRBV7-8 with TRBJ2-7, with D perhaps TRBD2 (6 bases). Germline CDR1 is SGHVS and CDR2 is FQNEAQ. This CDR3 is 13 amino acids long. V was pared by 0 bases and J by 6 bases, with 9 bases between. The CDR3 loop is CASSLAGGREQYF. The DNA of the CDR3 is TGTGCCAGCAGCTTAGCGGGAGGACGCGAGCAGTACTTC. Drawing the rest from reference TRBV7-8 and TRBJ2-7, the complete variable domain is GAGVSQSPRYKVAKRGQDVALRCDPISGHVSLFWYQQALGQGPEFLTYFQNEAQLDKSGLPSDRFFAERPEGSVSTLKIQRTQQEDSAVYLCASSLAGGREQYFGPGTRLTVT.

The genes are TRBV28 and TRBJ2-7; a possible D gene is TRBD1 (5 bases). The CDR3 covers 14 residues. CDR1 is MDHEN, CDR2 SYDVKM, per germline. V shed 3 bases and J shed 6 bases, with 15 bases lying between them. CDR3 amino acids: CASSFRELGVEQYF. The CDR3 nucleotides read TGTGCCAGCAGTTTCCGAGAGTTAGGGGTCGAGCAGTACTTC.

This clone appeared a single time. This rearrangement joins TRBV3-1 (or the pseudogene TRBV3-2) to TRBJ1-2, with D perhaps TRBD1 (6 bases). CDR1 is LGHDT, CDR2 YNNKEL, per germline (reference sequence). CDR3 size: 17 residues. Trimming removed 0 bases from V and 4 bases from J, with 18 bases in between. DNA of the CDR3: TGTGCCAGCAGCCAAGATGAATGGGGCAGGGGTGGCTATGGCTACACCTTC. Protein product: CASSQDEWGRGGYGYTF.

The V and J genes are TRBV18 and TRBJ2-7; D gene ambiguous. The CDR3 loop spans 13 amino acids. V was pared by 2 bases and J by 6 bases, with 11 bases between. Germline lookup yields CDR1 KGHSH and CDR2 LQKENI. CDR3 nucleotide sequence: TGTGCCAGCTCACCAGACTTGCAAGGCGAGCAGTACTTC. It is translated as CASSPDLQGEQYF.